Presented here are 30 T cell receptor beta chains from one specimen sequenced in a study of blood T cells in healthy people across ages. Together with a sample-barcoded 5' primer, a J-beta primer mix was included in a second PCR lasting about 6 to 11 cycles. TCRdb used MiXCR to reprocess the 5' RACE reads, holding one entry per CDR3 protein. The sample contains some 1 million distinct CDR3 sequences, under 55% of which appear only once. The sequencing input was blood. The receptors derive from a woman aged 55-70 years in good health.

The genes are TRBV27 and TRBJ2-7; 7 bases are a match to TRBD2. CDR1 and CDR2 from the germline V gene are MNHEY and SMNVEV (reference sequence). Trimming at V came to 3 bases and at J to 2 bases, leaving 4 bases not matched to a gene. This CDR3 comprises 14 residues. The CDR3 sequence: CASSFVGGAYEQYF. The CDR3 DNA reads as TGTGCCAGCAGTTTCGTGGGAGGGGCCTACGAGCAGTACTTC.

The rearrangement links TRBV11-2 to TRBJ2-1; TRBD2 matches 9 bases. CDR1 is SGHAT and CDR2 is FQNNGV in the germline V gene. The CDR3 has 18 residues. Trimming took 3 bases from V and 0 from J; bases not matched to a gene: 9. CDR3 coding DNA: TGTGCCAGCAGCTTCCCAGCGGGAGGCCTAAGCTCCTACAATGAGCAGTTCTTC. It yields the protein CASSFPAGGLSSYNEQFF.

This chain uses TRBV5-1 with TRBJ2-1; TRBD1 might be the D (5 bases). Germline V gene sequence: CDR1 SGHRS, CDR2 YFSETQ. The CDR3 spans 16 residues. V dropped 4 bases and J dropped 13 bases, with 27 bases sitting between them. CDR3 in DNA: TGCGCCAGCAGCCCGGTTTTAGACAGCCCAGGAGTCCCACAGTTCTTC. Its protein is CASSPVLDSPGVPQFF.

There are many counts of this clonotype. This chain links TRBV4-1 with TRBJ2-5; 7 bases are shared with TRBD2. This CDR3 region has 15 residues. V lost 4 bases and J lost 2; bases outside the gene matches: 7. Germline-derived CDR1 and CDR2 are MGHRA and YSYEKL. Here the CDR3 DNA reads TGCGCCAGCAGCCTACACGGGACTACTCAAGAGACCCAGTACTTC. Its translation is CASSLHGTTQETQYF.

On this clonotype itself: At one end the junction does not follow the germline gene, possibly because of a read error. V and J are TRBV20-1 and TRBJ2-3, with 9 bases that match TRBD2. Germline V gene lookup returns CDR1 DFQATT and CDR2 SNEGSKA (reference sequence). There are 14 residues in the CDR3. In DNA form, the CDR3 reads TGCAGTGCTAGCAAGACTAGCGGCACGGATACGCAGTATTTT. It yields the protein CSASKTSGTDTQYF.

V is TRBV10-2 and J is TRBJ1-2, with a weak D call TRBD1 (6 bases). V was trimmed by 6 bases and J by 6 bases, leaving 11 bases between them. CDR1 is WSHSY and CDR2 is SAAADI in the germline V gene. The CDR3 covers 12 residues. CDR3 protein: CASSTGYHGYTF. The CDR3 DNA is TGCGCCAGCAGCACAGGGTATCATGGCTACACCTTC.

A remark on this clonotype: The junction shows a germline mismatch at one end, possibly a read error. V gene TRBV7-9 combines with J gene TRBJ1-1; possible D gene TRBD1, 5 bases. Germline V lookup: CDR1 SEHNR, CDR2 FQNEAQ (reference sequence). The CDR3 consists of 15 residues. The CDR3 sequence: CASSLSPGTNTEAFF. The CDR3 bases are TGTGCCAGCAGCTTAAGTCCAGGGACTAACACTGAAGCTTTTTTT.

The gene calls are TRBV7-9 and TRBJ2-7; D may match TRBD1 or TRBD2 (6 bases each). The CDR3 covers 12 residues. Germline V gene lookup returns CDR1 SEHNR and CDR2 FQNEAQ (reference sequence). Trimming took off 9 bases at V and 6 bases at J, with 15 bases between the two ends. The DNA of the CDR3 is TGTGCCAGTGCCAGGGGAGGTCGCGAGCAGTACTTC. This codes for CASARGGREQYF. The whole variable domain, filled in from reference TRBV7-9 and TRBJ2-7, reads DTGVSQNPRHKITKRGQNVTFRCDPISEHNRLYWYRQTLGQGPEFLTYFQNEAQLEKSRLLSDRFSAERPKGSFSTLEIQRTEQGDSAMYLCASARGGREQYFGPGTRLTVT.

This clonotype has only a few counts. The CDR3 DNA sequence: TGCAGCGTTCTTCAGGGTAACTACGAGCAGTACTTC. It specifies CSVLQGNYEQYF. The chain is built from TRBV29-1 and TRBJ2-7, with a tentative D call TRBD1 (5 bases). V was trimmed by 5 bases and J by 3 bases, leaving 11 bases between them. The germline V gene has CDR1 SQVTM and CDR2 ANQGSEA. The length of the CDR3 is 12 residues.

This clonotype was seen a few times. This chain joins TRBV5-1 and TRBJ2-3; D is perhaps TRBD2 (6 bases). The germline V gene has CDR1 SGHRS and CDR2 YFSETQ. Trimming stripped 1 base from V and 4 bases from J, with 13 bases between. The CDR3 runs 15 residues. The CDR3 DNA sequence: TGCGCCAGCAGCTTGATGGGGGGTCGGGCAGATACGCAGTATTTT. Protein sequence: CASSLMGGRADTQYF.

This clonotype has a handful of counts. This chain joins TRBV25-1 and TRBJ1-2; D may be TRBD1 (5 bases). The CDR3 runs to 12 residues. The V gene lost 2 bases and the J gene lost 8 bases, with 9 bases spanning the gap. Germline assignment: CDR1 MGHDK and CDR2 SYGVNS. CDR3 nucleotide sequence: TGTGCCAGCAGTGAAGGACAACGGGGCTACACCTTC. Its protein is CASSEGQRGYTF.

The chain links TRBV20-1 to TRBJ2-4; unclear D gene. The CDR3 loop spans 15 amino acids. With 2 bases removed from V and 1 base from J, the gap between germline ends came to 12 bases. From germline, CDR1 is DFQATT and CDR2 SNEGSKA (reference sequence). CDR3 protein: CSARSVDVAKNIQYF. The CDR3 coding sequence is TGCAGTGCTAGATCGGTGGATGTGGCCAAAAACATTCAGTACTTC.

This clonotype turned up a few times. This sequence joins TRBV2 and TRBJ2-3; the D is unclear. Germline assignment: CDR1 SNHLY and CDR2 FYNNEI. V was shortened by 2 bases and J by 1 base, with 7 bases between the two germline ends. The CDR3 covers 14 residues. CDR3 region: CASSELGRTDTQYF. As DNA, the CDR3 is TGTGCCAGCAGTGAACTGGGTCGCACAGATACGCAGTATTTT.

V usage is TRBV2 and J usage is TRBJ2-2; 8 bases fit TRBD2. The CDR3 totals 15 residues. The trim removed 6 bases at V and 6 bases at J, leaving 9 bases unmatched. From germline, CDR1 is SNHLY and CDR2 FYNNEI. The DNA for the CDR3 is TGTGCCAGCAGGCCGGGACTAGTCTTGCCCGGGGAGCTGTTTTTT. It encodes CASRPGLVLPGELFF.

CDR3 sequence reads: CSAKDDSRDTEAFF. CDR3 sequence (DNA): TGCAGTGCCAAAGACGACAGTCGGGACACTGAAGCTTTCTTT. The chain combines TRBV20-1 with TRBJ1-1; possibly TRBD1 for D (5 bases). Trimming removed 6 bases from V and 3 bases from J, with 17 bases in between. CDR3 length: 14 residues. CDR1 is DFQATT and CDR2 is SNEGSKA in the germline V gene (reference sequence).

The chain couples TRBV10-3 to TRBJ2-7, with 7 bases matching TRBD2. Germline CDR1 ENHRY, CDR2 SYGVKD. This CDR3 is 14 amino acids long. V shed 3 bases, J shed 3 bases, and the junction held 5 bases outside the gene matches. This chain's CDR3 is CAISDPGGVYEQYF. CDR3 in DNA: TGTGCCATCAGTGATCCGGGGGGAGTCTACGAGCAGTACTTC.

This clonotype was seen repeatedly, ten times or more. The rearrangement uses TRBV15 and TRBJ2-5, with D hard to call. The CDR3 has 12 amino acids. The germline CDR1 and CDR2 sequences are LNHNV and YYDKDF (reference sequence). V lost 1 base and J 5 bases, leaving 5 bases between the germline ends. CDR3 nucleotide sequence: TGTGCCACCAGCAGAGGTTCCGAGACCCAGTACTTC. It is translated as CATSRGSETQYF.

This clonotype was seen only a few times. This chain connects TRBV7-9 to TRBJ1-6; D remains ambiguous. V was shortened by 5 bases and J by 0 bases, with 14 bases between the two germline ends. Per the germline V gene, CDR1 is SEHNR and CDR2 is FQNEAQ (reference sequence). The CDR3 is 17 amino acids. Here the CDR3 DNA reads TGTGCCAGCAGCCCAGTGGGAAGTAGCTCCTATAATTCACCCCTCCACTTT. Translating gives CASSPVGSSSYNSPLHF.

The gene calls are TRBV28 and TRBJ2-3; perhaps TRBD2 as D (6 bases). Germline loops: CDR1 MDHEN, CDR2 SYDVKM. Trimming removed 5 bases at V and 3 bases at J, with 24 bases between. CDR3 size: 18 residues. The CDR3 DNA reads TGTGCCAGCAGTCGAGCCCCCCCGCTAGCGCGTTTGACAGATACGCAGTATTTT. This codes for CASSRAPPLARLTDTQYF. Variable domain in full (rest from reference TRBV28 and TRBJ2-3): DVKVTQSSRYLVKRTGEKVFLECVQDMDHENMFWYRQDPGLGLRLIYFSYDVKMKEKGDIPEGYSVSREKKERFSLILESASTNQTSMYLCASSRAPPLARLTDTQYFGPGTRLTVL.

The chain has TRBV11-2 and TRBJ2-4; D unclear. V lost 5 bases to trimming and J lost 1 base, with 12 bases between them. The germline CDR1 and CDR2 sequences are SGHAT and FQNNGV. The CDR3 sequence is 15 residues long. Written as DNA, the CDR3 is TGTGCCAGCAGCCAGATCGCCGGGGCCAAAAACATTCAGTACTTC. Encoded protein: CASSQIAGAKNIQYF. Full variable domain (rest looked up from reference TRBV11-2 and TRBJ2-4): EAGVAQSPRYKIIEKRQSVAFWCNPISGHATLYWYQQILGQGPKLLIQFQNNGVVDDSQLPKDRFSAERLKGVDSTLKIQPAKLEDSAVYLCASSQIAGAKNIQYFGAGTRLSVL.

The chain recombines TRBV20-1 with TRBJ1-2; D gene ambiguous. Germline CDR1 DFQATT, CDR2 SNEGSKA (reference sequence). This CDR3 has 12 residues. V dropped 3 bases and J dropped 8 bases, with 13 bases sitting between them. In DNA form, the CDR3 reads TGCAGTGCTAGTCTTGGGCAGCAGGGCTACACCTTC. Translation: CSASLGQQGYTF.

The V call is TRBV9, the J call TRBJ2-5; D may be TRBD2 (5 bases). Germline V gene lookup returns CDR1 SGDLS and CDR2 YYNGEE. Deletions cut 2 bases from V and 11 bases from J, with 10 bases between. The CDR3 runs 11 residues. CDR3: CASSVRGLQYF. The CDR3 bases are TGTGCCAGCAGCGTGCGCGGGTTGCAGTACTTC.

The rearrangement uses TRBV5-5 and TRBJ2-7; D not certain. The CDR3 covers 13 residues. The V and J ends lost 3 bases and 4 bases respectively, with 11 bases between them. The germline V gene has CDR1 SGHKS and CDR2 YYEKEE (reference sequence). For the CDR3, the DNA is TGTGCCAGCAGCTCCGTAAACCTATACGAGCAGTACTTC. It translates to CASSSVNLYEQYF.

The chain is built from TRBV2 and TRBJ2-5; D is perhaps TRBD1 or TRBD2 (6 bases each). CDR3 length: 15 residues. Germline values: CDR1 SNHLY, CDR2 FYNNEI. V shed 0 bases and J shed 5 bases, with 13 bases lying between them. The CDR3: CASSEARGRMETQYF. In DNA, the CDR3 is TGTGCCAGCAGTGAAGCGAGGGGGAGGATGGAGACCCAGTACTTC.

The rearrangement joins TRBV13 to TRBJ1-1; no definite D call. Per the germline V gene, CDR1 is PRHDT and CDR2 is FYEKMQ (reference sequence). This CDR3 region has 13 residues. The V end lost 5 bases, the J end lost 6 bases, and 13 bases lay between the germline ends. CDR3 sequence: CASSVIVGAEAFF. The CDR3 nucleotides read TGTGCCAGCAGCGTAATCGTCGGCGCTGAAGCTTTCTTT.

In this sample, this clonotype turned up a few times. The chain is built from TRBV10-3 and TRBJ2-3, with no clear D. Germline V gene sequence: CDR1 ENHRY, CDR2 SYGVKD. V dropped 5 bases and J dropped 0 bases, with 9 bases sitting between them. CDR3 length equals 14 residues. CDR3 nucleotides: TGTGCCATCAGTCTCAGAGATAGCACAGATACGCAGTATTTT. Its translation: CAISLRDSTDTQYF.

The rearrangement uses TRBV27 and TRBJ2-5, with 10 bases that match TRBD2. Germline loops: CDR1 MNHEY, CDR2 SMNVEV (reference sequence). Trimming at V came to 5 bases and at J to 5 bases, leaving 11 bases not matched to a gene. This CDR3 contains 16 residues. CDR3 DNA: TGTGCCAGCAGTGCGGGGACTAGCGAGCTTCGGGAGACCCAGTACTTC. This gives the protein CASSAGTSELRETQYF.

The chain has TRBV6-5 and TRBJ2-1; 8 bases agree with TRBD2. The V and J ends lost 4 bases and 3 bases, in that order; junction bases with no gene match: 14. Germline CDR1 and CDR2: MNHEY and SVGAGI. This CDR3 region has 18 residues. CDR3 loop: CASSSPRGLAGNYNEQFF. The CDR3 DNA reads TGTGCCAGCAGTTCTCCAAGGGGATTAGCGGGAAACTACAATGAGCAGTTCTTC.

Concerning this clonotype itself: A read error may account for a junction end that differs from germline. CDR3 nucleotides: TGCGCCAGCGGCTTGGAGGCAGGCAATATCTACGAGCAGTACTTC. Amino acid sequence: CASGLEAGNIYEQYF. The V call is TRBV5-1, the J call TRBJ2-7, with D perhaps matching TRBD2 (5 bases). The CDR3 runs to 15 residues. CDR1 is SGHRS, CDR2 YFSETQ, per germline.

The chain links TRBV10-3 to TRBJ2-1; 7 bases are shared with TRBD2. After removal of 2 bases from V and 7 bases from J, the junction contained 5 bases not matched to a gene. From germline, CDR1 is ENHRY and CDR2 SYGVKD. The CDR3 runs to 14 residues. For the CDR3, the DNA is TGTGCCATCAGTGAGAGGGGAGGGCCTAATGAGCAGTTCTTC. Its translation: CAISERGGPNEQFF.